Below, 13 T cell receptor beta chains from the same sample are listed, as sequenced in a study of cytomegalovirus exposure and HLA in healthy donors. Primers for the PCR totalled 60 Vbeta and 13 Jbeta. Assay: immunoSEQ multiplex PCR; the TCRdb copy retains only in-frame clones and omits some. The top ten clones hold 6.5% of a sample with tens of thousands of clones, over 75% of them seen once. The sample taken for sequencing was PBMCs. The receptors shown here come from a human donor in good health.

V and J are TRBV7-2 and TRBJ1-1; 8 bases agree with TRBD1. The CDR3 consists of 15 residues. Trimming cost V 4 bases and J 1 base; bases outside gene matches: 5. Germline V lookup: CDR1 SGHTA, CDR2 FQGNSA. CDR3 region: CASSSYGQGNTEAFF. CDR3 DNA: TGTGCCAGCAGCTCGTACGGACAGGGGAACACTGAAGCTTTCTTT.

The chain has TRBV19 and TRBJ1-6, with D hard to call. The V end lost 6 bases, the J end lost 8 bases, and 14 bases lay between the germline ends. CDR1 and CDR2 from the germline V gene are LNHDA and SQIVND (reference sequence). The CDR3 contains 14 residues. The CDR3 spells CASRDTGSHSPLHF. CDR3 nucleotides: TGTGCCAGTAGAGATACCGGGAGCCATTCACCCCTCCACTTT.

The J gene is TRBJ1-2, the V gene TRBV2; 8 bases are a match to TRBD1. The V gene's germline CDR1 is SNHLY and CDR2 FYNNEI. The CDR3 length is 15 residues. Losses at the gene ends were 2 bases for V and 2 bases for J; bases not matched to a gene: 4. The CDR3 DNA follows: TGTGCCAGCAGTGAACTGGACAGGGCAAACTATGGCTACACCTTC. Translation: CASSELDRANYGYTF.

The chain employs TRBV6-5 and TRBJ1-5; 9 positions agree with TRBD1. V lost 6 bases, J lost 4 bases, and 7 bases stayed unmatched. The CDR3 covers 15 residues. Germline V CDR1 and CDR2: MNHEY, SVGAGI. The CDR3 loop reads CASSPPGQGNQPQHF. The CDR3 DNA reads TGTGCCAGCAGCCCCCCGGGACAGGGTAATCAGCCCCAGCATTTT.

The chain uses TRBV6-1 and TRBJ2-5; D may be TRBD2 (5 bases). V was clipped by 1 base and J by 5 bases, with 14 bases between them. Germline V gives CDR1 MNHNS, CDR2 SASEGT. The CDR3 loop spans 15 amino acids. For the CDR3, the DNA is TGTGCCAGCAGTGAAGGACGGAACGGGATGGAGACCCAGTACTTC. Its protein is CASSEGRNGMETQYF.

In DNA, the CDR3 is TGTGCCAGTCGCCGACTAGCGGGGGGGCCAGCAGATACGCAGTATTTT. Translation gives CASRRLAGGPADTQYF. V gene TRBV27 combines with J gene TRBJ2-3, with 14 nucleotides matching TRBD2. Per the germline V gene, CDR1 is MNHEY and CDR2 is SMNVEV (reference sequence). This CDR3 comprises 16 residues. V dropped 9 bases and J dropped 4; count of bases not matched to a gene: 9.

The J gene is TRBJ2-3, the V gene TRBV5-1; TRBD2 matches at 7 bases. The germline V gene encodes CDR1 SGHRS and CDR2 YFSETQ. There are 14 residues in the CDR3. Germline trimming cut 3 bases from V and 5 bases from J; bases unmatched to any gene: 6. CDR3 nucleotide sequence: TGCGCCAGCAGCTCAGCGGGGTTGGGAGATACGCAGTATTTT. Translation gives CASSSAGLGDTQYF.

As concerns this clone: This same CDR3 is encoded by further DNA sequences in the sample. The chain has TRBV18 and TRBJ2-7, with D unclear. The germline CDR1 and CDR2 sequences are KGHSH and LQKENI. The CDR3 consists of 14 residues. V lost 2 bases, J lost 0 bases, and 8 bases lay in between. In nucleotides, the CDR3 is TGTGCCAGCTCACCAGCCGCTAGCTCCTACGAGCAGTACTTC. Protein product: CASSPAASSYEQYF.

V and J are TRBV11-2 and TRBJ2-5; possible D gene TRBD2, 6 bases. CDR1 SGHAT and CDR2 FQNNGV come from the germline V gene. The CDR3 runs to 16 residues. The V gene lost 4 bases and the J gene lost 4 bases, with 19 bases spanning the gap. CDR3 in amino acids: CASSYIIGGGVETQYF. In DNA, the CDR3 is TGTGCCAGCAGCTACATTATCGGGGGAGGTGTAGAGACCCAGTACTTC.

This sequence joins TRBV6-1 and TRBJ1-6; D gene uncertain. Germline V gives CDR1 MNHNS, CDR2 SASEGT. CDR3 length: 15 amino acids. V was shortened by 6 bases and J by 7 bases, with 16 bases between the two germline ends. DNA for the CDR3: TGTGCCAGCAGAATAGAACAGAACCTCAATTCACCCCTCCACTTT. This sequence encodes CASRIEQNLNSPLHF.

This sequence joins TRBV19 and TRBJ1-4; D is ambiguous. V lost 3 bases, J lost 0 bases, and 8 bases lay in between. Germline CDR1 LNHDA, CDR2 SQIVND (reference sequence). The CDR3 runs to 15 residues. The CDR3 sequence: CASSIQDSTNEKLFF. DNA for the CDR3: TGTGCCAGTAGTATCCAGGACTCAACTAATGAAAAACTGTTTTTT. Full variable domain (rest looked up from reference TRBV19 and TRBJ1-4): DGGITQSPKYLFRKEGQNVTLSCEQNLNHDAMYWYRQDPGQGLRLIYYSQIVNDFQKGDIAEGYSVSREKKESFPLTVTSAQKNPTAFYLCASSIQDSTNEKLFFGSGTQLSVL.

The chain carries TRBV7-8 and TRBJ1-2, with D hard to call. Trimming took 8 bases from V and 1 from J, leaving 11 bases between them. The CDR3 consists of 13 residues. Germline V gene lookup returns CDR1 SGHVS and CDR2 FQNEAQ. As DNA, the CDR3 is TGTGCCAGCGGGGAGTCTGATAACTATGGCTACACCTTC. It yields the protein CASGESDNYGYTF. The complete variable domain, with remaining parts taken from reference TRBV7-8 and TRBJ1-2, reads GAGVSQSPRYKVAKRGQDVALRCDPISGHVSLFWYQQALGQGPEFLTYFQNEAQLDKSGLPSDRFFAERPEGSVSTLKIQRTQQEDSAVYLCASGESDNYGYTFGSGTRLTVV.

Only one count was recorded for this clone. The chain links TRBV1 to TRBJ1-2. TRBV1 is annotated as a pseudogene. The CDR3 runs to 16 residues. The CDR3 region is CTSSQQDPLATYGYTF. CDR3 DNA sequence: TGCACCAGCAGCCAACAAGATCCCTTAGCTACCTATGGCTACACCTTC.